This T cell receptor (beta chain) was sequenced for a study of T-cell memory formation after mild COVID-19. Points from the study as a whole: CD4+ bias marked clones expanding day 15 to 37, unlike balanced contracting clones. The study found contracting CD4+ clones mainly in CM and EM and contracting CD8+ clones in EMRA.

The V and J ends lost 1 base and 4 bases, in that order; junction bases with no gene match: 9. The CDR3 runs 17 residues. Germline V gives CDR1 SGHTA, CDR2 FQGTGA. MiXCR, applied by TCRdb to the 5' RACE reads, yields one record per CDR3 protein. The table lists about 150,000 distinct CDR3 sequences, roughly 13% of them singletons. On this clonotype: Antigen unknown.

The chain uses TRBV7-3 and TRBJ2-5; 10 bases align to TRBD2. Sequenced input: PBMCs or a T cell subset sorted from them (not recorded which). This TCR derives from a man younger than 35 who had mild COVID-19 (a few samples of this study predate the infection). Cell type and time point are not known. The CDR3 DNA is TGTGCCAGCAGCTTAAACCCTCCTAGCGGGGGAGGAGAGACCCAGTACTTC. It codes for CASSLNPPSGGGETQYF.